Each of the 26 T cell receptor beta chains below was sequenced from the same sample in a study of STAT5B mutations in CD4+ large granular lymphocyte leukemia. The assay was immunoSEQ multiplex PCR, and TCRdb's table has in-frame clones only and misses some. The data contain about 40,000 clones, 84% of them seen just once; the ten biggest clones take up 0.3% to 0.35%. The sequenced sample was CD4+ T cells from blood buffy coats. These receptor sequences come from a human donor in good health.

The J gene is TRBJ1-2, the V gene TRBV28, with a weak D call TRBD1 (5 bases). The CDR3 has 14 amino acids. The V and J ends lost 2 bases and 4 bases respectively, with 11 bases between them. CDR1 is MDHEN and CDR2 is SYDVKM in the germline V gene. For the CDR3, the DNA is TGTGCCAGCAGTTTAAGAGGCGGGGCCTATGGCTACACCTTC. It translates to CASSLRGGAYGYTF.

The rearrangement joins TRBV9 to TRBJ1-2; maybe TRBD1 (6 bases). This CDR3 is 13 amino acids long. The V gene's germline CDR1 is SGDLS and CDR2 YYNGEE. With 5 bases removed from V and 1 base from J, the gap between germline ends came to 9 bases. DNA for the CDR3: TGTGCCAGCAGTCCACAGGGTAACTATGGCTACACCTTC. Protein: CASSPQGNYGYTF. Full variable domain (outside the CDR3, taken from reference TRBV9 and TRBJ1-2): DSGVTQTPKHLITATGQRVTLRCSPRSGDLSVYWYQQSLDQGLQFLIQYYNGEERAKGNILERFSAQQFPDLHSELNLSSLELGDSALYFCASSPQGNYGYTFGSGTRLTVV.

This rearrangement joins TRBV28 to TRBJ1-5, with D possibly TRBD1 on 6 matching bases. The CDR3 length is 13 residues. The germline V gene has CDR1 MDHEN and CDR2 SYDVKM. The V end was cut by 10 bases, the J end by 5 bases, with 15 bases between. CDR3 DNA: TGTGCCATCCAAGACAGGCGGTATCAGCCCCAGCATTTT. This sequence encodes CAIQDRRYQPQHF.

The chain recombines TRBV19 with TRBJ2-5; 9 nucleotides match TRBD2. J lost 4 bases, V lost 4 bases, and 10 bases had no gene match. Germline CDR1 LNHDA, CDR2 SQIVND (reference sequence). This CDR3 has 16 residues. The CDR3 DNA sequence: TGTGCCAGTAGTACTTCCTATAGCGGGAGATCAGAGACCCAGTACTTC. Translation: CASSTSYSGRSETQYF.

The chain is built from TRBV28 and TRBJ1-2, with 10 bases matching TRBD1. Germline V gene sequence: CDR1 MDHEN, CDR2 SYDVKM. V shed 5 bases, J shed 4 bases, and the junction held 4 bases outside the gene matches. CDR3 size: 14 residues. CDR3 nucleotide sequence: TGTGCCAGCAGTGGGACAGGGGAATTCTATGGCTACACCTTC. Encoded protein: CASSGTGEFYGYTF.

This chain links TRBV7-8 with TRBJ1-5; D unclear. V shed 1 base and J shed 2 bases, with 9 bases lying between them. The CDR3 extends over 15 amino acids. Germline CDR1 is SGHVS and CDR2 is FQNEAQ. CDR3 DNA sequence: TGTGCCAGCAGCTTAGGGGGAATCGGCAATCAGCCCCAGCATTTT. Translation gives CASSLGGIGNQPQHF.

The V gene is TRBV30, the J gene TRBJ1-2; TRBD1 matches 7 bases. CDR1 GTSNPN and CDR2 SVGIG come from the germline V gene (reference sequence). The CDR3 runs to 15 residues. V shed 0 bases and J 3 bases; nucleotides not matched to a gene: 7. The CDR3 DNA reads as TGTGCCTGGAGTGTAAGTTCAGGGGGAGACTATGGCTACACCTTC. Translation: CAWSVSSGGDYGYTF.

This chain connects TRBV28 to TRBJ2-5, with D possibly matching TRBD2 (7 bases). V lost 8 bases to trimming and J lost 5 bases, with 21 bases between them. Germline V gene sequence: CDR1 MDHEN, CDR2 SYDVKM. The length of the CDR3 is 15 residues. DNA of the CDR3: TGTGCCAGCTGGAGAGGGGGGGCGGGAGCCGAGACCCAGTACTTC. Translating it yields CASWRGGAGAETQYF.

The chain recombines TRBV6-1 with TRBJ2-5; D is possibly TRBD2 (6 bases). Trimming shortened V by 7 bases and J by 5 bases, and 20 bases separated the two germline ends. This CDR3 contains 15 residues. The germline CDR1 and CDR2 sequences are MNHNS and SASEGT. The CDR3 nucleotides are TGTGCCAGCAAAGAGGCGGGAACCCGGGGGGAGACCCAGTACTTC. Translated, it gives CASKEAGTRGETQYF.

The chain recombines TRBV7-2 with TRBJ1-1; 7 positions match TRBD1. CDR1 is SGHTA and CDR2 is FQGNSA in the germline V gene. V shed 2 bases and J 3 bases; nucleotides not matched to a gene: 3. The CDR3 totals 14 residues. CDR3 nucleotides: TGTGCCAGCAGCTTACAGGGGGGGGACACTGAAGCTTTCTTT. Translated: CASSLQGGDTEAFF.

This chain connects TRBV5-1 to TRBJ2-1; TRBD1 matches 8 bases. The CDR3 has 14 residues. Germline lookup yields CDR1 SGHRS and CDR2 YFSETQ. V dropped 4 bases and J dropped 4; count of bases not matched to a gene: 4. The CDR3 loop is CASSTGTGYNEQFF. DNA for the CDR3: TGCGCCAGCAGCACCGGGACAGGATACAATGAGCAGTTCTTC.

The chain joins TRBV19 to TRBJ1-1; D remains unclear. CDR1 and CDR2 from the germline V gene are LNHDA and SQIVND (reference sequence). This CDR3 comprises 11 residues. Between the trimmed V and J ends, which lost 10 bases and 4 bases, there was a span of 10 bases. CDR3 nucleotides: TGTGCCACGCTGGAGGGCACTGAAGCTTTCTTT. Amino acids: CATLEGTEAFF.

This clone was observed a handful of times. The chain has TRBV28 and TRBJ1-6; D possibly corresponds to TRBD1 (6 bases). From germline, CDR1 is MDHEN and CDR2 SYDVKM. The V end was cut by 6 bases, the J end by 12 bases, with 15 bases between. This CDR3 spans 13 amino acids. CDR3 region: CASRRTVNEPLHF. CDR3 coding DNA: TGTGCCAGCAGGAGGACAGTTAACGAACCCCTCCACTTT.

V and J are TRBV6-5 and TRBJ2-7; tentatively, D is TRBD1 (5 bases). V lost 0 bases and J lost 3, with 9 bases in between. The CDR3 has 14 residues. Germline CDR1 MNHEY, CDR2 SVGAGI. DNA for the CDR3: TGTGCCAGCAGTTACTCGGCAGGGTTCTACGAGCAGTACTTC. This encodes CASSYSAGFYEQYF.

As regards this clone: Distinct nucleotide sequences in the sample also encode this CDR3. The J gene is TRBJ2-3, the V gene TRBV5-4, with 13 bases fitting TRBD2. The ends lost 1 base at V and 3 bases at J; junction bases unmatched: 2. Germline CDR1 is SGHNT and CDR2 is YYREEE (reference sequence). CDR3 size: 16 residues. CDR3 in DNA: TGTGCCAGCAGCTTGAGACTAGCGGGGGGAACAGATACGCAGTATTTT. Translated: CASSLRLAGGTDTQYF.

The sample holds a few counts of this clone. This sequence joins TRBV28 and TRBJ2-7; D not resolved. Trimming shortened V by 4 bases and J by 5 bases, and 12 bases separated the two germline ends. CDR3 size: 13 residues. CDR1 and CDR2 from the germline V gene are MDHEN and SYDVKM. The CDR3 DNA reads TGTGCCAGCAGTTCCGGACCCCTGGACGAGCAGTACTTC. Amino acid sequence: CASSSGPLDEQYF.

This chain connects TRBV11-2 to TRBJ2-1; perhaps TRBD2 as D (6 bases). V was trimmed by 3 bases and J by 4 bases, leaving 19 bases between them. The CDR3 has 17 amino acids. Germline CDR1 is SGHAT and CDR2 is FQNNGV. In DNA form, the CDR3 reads TGTGCCAGCAGCTTGGGGGAAGGTGGCGGGGCGTACAATGAGCAGTTCTTC. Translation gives CASSLGEGGGAYNEQFF.

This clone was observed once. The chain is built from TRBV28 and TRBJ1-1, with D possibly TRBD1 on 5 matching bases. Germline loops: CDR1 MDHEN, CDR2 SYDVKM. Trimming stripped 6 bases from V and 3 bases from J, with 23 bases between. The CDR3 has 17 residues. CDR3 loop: CASSPRVTGQRHTEAFF. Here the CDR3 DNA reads TGTGCCAGCAGCCCTCGGGTTACGGGGCAGAGGCACACTGAAGCTTTCTTT.

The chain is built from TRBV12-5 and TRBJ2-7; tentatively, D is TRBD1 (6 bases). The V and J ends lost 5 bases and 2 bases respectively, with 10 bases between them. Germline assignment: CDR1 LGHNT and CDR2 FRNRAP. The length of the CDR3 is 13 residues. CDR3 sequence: CASGAKGAYEQYF. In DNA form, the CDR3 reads TGTGCTAGTGGTGCGAAGGGGGCCTACGAGCAGTACTTC. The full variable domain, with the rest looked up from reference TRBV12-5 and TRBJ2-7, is DARVTQTPRHKVTEMGQEVTMRCQPILGHNTVFWYRQTMMQGLELLAYFRNRAPLDDSGMPKDRFSAEMPDATLATLKIQPSEPRDSAVYFCASGAKGAYEQYFGPGTRLTVT.

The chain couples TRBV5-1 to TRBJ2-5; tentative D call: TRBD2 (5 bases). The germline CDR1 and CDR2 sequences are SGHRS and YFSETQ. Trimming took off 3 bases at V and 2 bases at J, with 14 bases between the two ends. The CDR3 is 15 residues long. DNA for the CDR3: TGCGCCAGCAGCTCCCTTTTTTCGGGACAAGAGACCCAGTACTTC. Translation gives CASSSLFSGQETQYF.

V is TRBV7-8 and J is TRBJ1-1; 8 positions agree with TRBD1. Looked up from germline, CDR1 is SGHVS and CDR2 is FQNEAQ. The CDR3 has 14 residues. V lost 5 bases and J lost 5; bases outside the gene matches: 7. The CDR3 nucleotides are TGTGCCAGCAGCCCCGGACAGGGTTATACTGAAGCTTTCTTT. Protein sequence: CASSPGQGYTEAFF. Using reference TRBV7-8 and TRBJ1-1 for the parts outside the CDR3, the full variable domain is GAGVSQSPRYKVAKRGQDVALRCDPISGHVSLFWYQQALGQGPEFLTYFQNEAQLDKSGLPSDRFFAERPEGSVSTLKIQRTQQEDSAVYLCASSPGQGYTEAFFGQGTRLTVV.

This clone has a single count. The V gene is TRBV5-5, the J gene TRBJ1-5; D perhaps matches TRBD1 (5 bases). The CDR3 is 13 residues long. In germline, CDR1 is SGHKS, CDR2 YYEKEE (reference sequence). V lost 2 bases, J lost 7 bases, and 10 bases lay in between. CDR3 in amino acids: CASSFQEGQPQHF. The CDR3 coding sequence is TGTGCCAGCAGCTTTCAGGAGGGGCAGCCCCAGCATTTT.

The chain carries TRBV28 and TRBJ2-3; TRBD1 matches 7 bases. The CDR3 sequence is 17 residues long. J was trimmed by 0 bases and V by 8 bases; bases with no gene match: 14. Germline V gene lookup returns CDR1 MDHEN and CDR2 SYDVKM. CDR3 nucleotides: TGTGCCAGCGGGTCGACCGAGGGACAGCCTAGCACAGATACGCAGTATTTT. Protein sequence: CASGSTEGQPSTDTQYF.

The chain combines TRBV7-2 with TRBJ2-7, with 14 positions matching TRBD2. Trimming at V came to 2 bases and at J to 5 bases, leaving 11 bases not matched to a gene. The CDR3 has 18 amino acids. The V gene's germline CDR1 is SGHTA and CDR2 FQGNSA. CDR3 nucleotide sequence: TGTGCCAGCAGCTTAACCGACCTGGGACTAGCGGGAGCCAACGAGCAGTACTTC. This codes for CASSLTDLGLAGANEQYF.

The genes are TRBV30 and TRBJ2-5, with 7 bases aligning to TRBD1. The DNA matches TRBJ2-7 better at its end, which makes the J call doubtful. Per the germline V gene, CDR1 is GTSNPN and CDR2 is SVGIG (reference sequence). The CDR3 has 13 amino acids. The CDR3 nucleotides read TGTGCCTGTCAGGGACAGATCAACTACGAGCAGTACTTC. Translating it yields CACQGQINYEQYF.

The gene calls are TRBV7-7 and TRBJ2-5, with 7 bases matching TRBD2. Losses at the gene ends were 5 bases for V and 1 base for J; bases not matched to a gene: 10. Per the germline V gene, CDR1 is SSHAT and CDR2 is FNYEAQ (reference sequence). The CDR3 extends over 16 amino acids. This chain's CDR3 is CASSETNLAGQETQYF. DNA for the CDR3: TGTGCCAGCAGCGAAACCAATTTAGCGGGCCAAGAGACCCAGTACTTC.